The 12 T cell receptor beta chains below all came from one sample that was sequenced in a study of cytomegalovirus exposure and HLA in healthy donors. Profiling relied on immunoSEQ multiplex PCR, and the TCRdb table lists in-frame clones only, not all of them. This sample has fewer than 120,000 clones, with about 92% found just once. The sample consisted of PBMCs. These receptors all stem from a woman aged 18-29 years in good health and CMV-seronegative.

This clone was observed once. The chain recombines TRBV4-1 with TRBJ1-2; D gene ambiguous. The CDR3 contains 16 residues. CDR1 MGHRA and CDR2 YSYEKL come from the germline V gene. V was cut by 1 base and J by 0 bases, with 12 bases left in between. This CDR3 is CASSQVLRRANYGYTF. In DNA, the CDR3 is TGCGCCAGCAGCCAAGTCTTAAGGAGAGCTAACTATGGCTACACCTTC.

The CDR3 sequence is CASSLTGEGYGYTF. The CDR3 nucleotides read TGTGCCAGCAGTTTGACAGGGGAGGGCTATGGCTACACCTTC. The rearrangement joins TRBV28 to TRBJ1-2, with 8 positions matching TRBD1. Trimming took 3 bases from V and 4 from J; bases not matched to a gene: 4. The CDR3 totals 14 residues. From germline, CDR1 is MDHEN and CDR2 SYDVKM.

The V gene is TRBV30, the J gene TRBJ1-2; D unclear. The CDR3 is made up of 13 amino acids. V lost 0 bases and J 8 bases, leaving 13 bases between the germline ends. CDR1 is GTSNPN and CDR2 is SVGIG in the germline V gene (reference sequence). DNA for the CDR3: TGTGCCTGGAGTGTAATGGGAGCTATAGGCTACACCTTC. Amino acids: CAWSVMGAIGYTF. Full variable domain (rest looked up from reference TRBV30 and TRBJ1-2): SQTIHQWPATLVQPVGSPLSLECTVEGTSNPNLYWYRQAAGRGLQLLFYSVGIGQISSEVPQNLSASRPQDRQFILSSKKLLLSDSGFYLCAWSVMGAIGYTFGSGTRLTVV.

This chain links TRBV9 with TRBJ2-5, with D tentatively TRBD1 (5 bases). This CDR3 contains 13 residues. The V end was cut by 3 bases, the J end by 5 bases, with 11 bases between. Germline-derived CDR1 and CDR2 are SGDLS and YYNGEE. CDR3 sequence reads: CASSAQGLETQYF. In nucleotides, the CDR3 is TGTGCCAGCAGCGCCCAGGGTTTGGAGACCCAGTACTTC.

The chain has TRBV7-8 and TRBJ2-7, with D perhaps matching TRBD1 (5 bases). Germline-derived CDR1 and CDR2 are SGHVS and FQNEAQ. The CDR3 is made up of 14 amino acids. V gave up 5 bases and J gave up 3 bases, with 14 bases separating them. The CDR3 here is CASSPKGNYYEQYF. CDR3 in DNA: TGTGCCAGCAGCCCTAAGGGGAATTACTACGAGCAGTACTTC.

The rearrangement joins TRBV2 to TRBJ2-2, with 10 positions matching TRBD1. V shed 4 bases and J 6 bases; nucleotides not matched to a gene: 5. The CDR3 sequence is 15 residues long. CDR1 and CDR2 (germline): SNHLY, FYNNEI. CDR3 sequence reads: CASSGTGGYAGELFF. Written as DNA, the CDR3 is TGTGCCAGCAGTGGGACAGGGGGTTACGCCGGGGAGCTGTTTTTT.

This chain joins TRBV29-1 and TRBJ1-2; D is undetermined. The CDR3 contains 13 residues. Germline loops: CDR1 SQVTM, CDR2 ANQGSEA. The V end lost 4 bases, the J end lost 8 bases, and 17 bases lay between the germline ends. CDR3 sequence reads: CSVVAGLELGYTF. CDR3 in DNA: TGCAGCGTTGTGGCCGGACTGGAGTTGGGCTACACCTTC.

The rearrangement links TRBV6-1 to TRBJ1-3; D might be TRBD1 (6 bases). The CDR3 covers 16 residues. Trimming stripped 4 bases from V and 0 bases from J, with 13 bases between. Germline-derived CDR1 and CDR2 are MNHNS and SASEGT. CDR3 coding DNA: TGTGCCAGCAGTGCGGGACAAGGACCCTCTGGAAACACCATATATTTT. It encodes CASSAGQGPSGNTIYF.

The CDR3 region has the DNA TGTGCCAGCAGTGGAACAGGGGTACGCTGCAATCAGCCCCAGCATTTT. Protein sequence: CASSGTGVRCNQPQHF. The chain uses TRBV27 and TRBJ1-5, with 7 bases lining up with TRBD1. The CDR3 covers 16 residues. V lost 5 bases and J lost 2; bases outside the gene matches: 9. Germline V gene sequence: CDR1 MNHEY, CDR2 SMNVEV (reference sequence).

The rearrangement joins TRBV2 to TRBJ2-5, with TRBD2 matching 7 bases. The germline V gene has CDR1 SNHLY and CDR2 FYNNEI. The J segment lost 5 bases and the V segment lost 4 bases, leaving 4 bases of the junction unmatched. This CDR3 spans 13 amino acids. The CDR3: CASSAVRGETQYF. The CDR3 DNA sequence: TGTGCCAGCAGTGCCGTGCGGGGGGAGACCCAGTACTTC.

V usage is TRBV28 and J usage is TRBJ2-5; perhaps TRBD1 as D (5 bases). V was clipped by 7 bases and J by 5 bases, with 20 bases between them. Germline CDR1 MDHEN, CDR2 SYDVKM. The CDR3 covers 15 residues. The CDR3 spells CASTRSGAVWETQYF. CDR3 bases: TGTGCCAGCACTAGATCTGGGGCGGTTTGGGAGACCCAGTACTTC.

The genes are TRBV29-1 and TRBJ1-4; D is undetermined. Trimming cost V 7 bases and J 8 bases, with 11 bases left between them. The CDR3 is 11 amino acids. The germline CDR1 and CDR2 sequences are SQVTM and ANQGSEA. The CDR3 DNA reads TGCAGCGCGGTGAGCGCCGAAAAACTGTTTTTT. Its translation is CSAVSAEKLFF.